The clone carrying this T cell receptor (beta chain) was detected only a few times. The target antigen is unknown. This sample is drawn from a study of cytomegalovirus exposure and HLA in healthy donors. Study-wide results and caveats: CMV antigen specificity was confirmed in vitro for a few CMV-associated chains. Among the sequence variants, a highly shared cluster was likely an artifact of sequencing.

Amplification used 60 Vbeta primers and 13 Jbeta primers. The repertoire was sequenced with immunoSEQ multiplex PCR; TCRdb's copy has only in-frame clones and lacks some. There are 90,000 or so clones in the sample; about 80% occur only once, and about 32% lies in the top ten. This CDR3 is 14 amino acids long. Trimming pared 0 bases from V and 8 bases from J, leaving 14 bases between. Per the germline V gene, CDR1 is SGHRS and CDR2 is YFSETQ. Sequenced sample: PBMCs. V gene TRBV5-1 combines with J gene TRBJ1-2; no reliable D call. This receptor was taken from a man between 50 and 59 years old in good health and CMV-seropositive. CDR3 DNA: TGCGCCAGCAGCTTGGCCGGCGGGGTCTACGGCTACACCTTC. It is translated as CASSLAGGVYGYTF.